These 13 T cell receptor beta chains originate from one sample sequenced in a study of breast tumors, draining lymph nodes, adjacent tissues. MiXCR, applied by TCRdb to the multiplex PCR reads, yields one record per CDR3 protein. The data contain 85,000 to 130,000 distinct CDR3 sequences, around 20% of them singletons. Breast cancer patients provided tissue from their axillary draining lymph nodes. Specimen: axillary lymph node tissue. These receptors all stem from a female donor with breast cancer. Some clones in this sample may be carry-over from other donors' samples.

There are many counts of this clonotype. V gene TRBV9 combines with J gene TRBJ2-1, with 7 positions matching TRBD1. V lost 0 bases to trimming and J lost 5 bases; unmatched junction nucleotides: 2. The CDR3 is made up of 14 amino acids. CDR1 is SGDLS and CDR2 is YYNGEE in the germline V gene. The DNA for the CDR3 is TGTGCCAGCAGCGTAGGGGACAGTAACAATGAGCAGTTCTTC. It encodes CASSVGDSNNEQFF. The variable domain in full, with the rest retrieved from reference TRBV9 and TRBJ2-1, is DSGVTQTPKHLITATGQRVTLRCSPRSGDLSVYWYQQSLDQGLQFLIQYYNGEERAKGNILERFSAQQFPDLHSELNLSSLELGDSALYFCASSVGDSNNEQFFGPGTRLTVL.

This clonotype has at least ten counts. The rearrangement links TRBV20-1 to TRBJ1-6; D is perhaps TRBD1 (5 bases). This CDR3 is 16 amino acids long. Germline-derived CDR1 and CDR2 are DFQATT and SNEGSKA (reference sequence). Trimming took 6 bases from V and 0 from J, leaving 15 bases between them. The CDR3 region is CSAVTGGSSYNSPLHF. The CDR3 DNA is TGCAGTGCCGTAACGGGGGGGAGCTCCTATAATTCACCCCTCCACTTT.

This clonotype was found many times. The V and J genes are TRBV27 and TRBJ1-4, with 10 bases matching TRBD1. The CDR3 has 14 residues. Trimming at V came to 6 bases and at J to 8 bases, leaving 6 bases not matched to a gene. Germline lookup yields CDR1 MNHEY and CDR2 SMNVEV (reference sequence). CDR3 nucleotide sequence: TGTGCCAGCAGCCCCGGGACAGGGGACGAAAAACTGTTTTTT. It yields the protein CASSPGTGDEKLFF.

A note on this clonotype: A much larger clone lies one base from this, so it may be a read error. This chain connects TRBV19 to TRBJ1-2; D might be TRBD1 (6 bases). Between the trimmed V and J ends, which lost 9 bases and 6 bases, there was a span of 11 bases. Germline V lookup: CDR1 LNHDA, CDR2 SQIVND (reference sequence). The CDR3 extends over 11 amino acids. CDR3 sequence reads: CARGGFHGYTF. The CDR3 DNA sequence: TGTGCCAGGGGGGGCTTTCATGGCTACACCTTC.

Comments on this clonotype: A read error may be the cause here, since a much bigger clone is one base away. The CDR3 sequence is CASGVGGRNQETQYF. DNA for the CDR3: TGTGCCAGCGGCGTAGGAGGGCGGAACCAAGAGACCCAGTACTTC. V and J are TRBV9 and TRBJ2-5, with TRBD2 as a possible D gene (6 bases). Germline values: CDR1 SGDLS, CDR2 YYNGEE. The CDR3 is made up of 15 amino acids.

DNA of the CDR3: TGTGCCAGCAGCCCTAGGGAGGGCATAATGACAAGCTCTGGGGCCAACGTCCTGACTTTC. Amino acid sequence: CASSPREGIMTSSGANVLTF. The genes are TRBV6-5 and TRBJ2-6; 7 nucleotides align to TRBD2. This CDR3 has 20 residues. Trimming removed 6 bases from V and 0 bases from J; junction bases left unmatched: 17. Germline CDR1 reads MNHEY; CDR2 reads SVGAGI.

This clonotype has a count of ten or more. V is TRBV30 and J is TRBJ1-6; D is unresolved. The germline V gene encodes CDR1 GTSNPN and CDR2 SVGIG (reference sequence). The CDR3 covers 15 residues. Trimming took off 5 bases at V and 0 bases at J, with 11 bases between the two ends. The CDR3, as DNA: TGTGCCTGGGCCGTGCAGAGCTCCTATAATTCACCCCTCCACTTT. This sequence encodes CAWAVQSSYNSPLHF.

V gene TRBV28 combines with J gene TRBJ2-1; 13 positions agree with TRBD2. The CDR3 has 16 amino acids. V was pared by 6 bases and J by 3 bases, with 5 bases of the junction left unmatched. From germline, CDR1 is MDHEN and CDR2 SYDVKM. The CDR3 DNA is TGTGCCAGCAGACACGGGACTAGCGGGATCTACAATGAGCAGTTCTTC. Translation: CASRHGTSGIYNEQFF.

In this sample, this clonotype turned up many times. This chain connects TRBV7-9 to TRBJ2-1; D ambiguous. Trimming shortened V by 6 bases and J by 7 bases, and 19 bases separated the two germline ends. Germline CDR1 is SEHNR and CDR2 is FQNEAQ (reference sequence). This CDR3 has 15 amino acids. DNA for the CDR3: TGTGCCAGCAGTCCACGGTCCGGTTTGTGGAATGAGCAGTTCTTC. Translating it yields CASSPRSGLWNEQFF.

This clonotype was counted many times. The chain has TRBV28 and TRBJ2-7, with a weak D call TRBD2 (6 bases). CDR1 MDHEN and CDR2 SYDVKM come from the germline V gene. The CDR3 is 15 residues long. Trimming stripped 6 bases from V and 4 bases from J, with 19 bases between. CDR3 amino acids: CASSTPGAGRYEQYF. In DNA, the CDR3 is TGTGCCAGCAGCACCCCCGGTGCGGGGAGGTACGAGCAGTACTTC.

The sample holds many counts of this clonotype. This chain joins TRBV5-4 and TRBJ2-1; D is unresolved. V was trimmed by 0 bases and J by 10 bases, leaving 11 bases between them. The germline CDR1 and CDR2 sequences are SGHNT and YYREEE (reference sequence). The CDR3 consists of 13 residues. The CDR3 nucleotides are TGTGCCAGCAGCTTGGTTTCGGGTTCGGAGCAGTTCTTC. Translation gives CASSLVSGSEQFF.

The chain links TRBV3-1 to TRBJ2-2, with 7 bases lining up with TRBD1. Per the germline V gene, CDR1 is LGHDT and CDR2 is YNNKEL (reference sequence). Trimming removed 6 bases from V and 4 bases from J; junction bases left unmatched: 2. This CDR3 region has 13 residues. The DNA for the CDR3 is TGTGCCAGCAGGGGGACAGCCACCGGGGAGCTGTTTTTT. This gives the protein CASRGTATGELFF.

This clonotype has a count of ten or more. The J gene is TRBJ2-5, the V gene TRBV12-3 or TRBV12-4; D remains unclear. Trimming left V 3 bases short and J 7 bases short, with 9 bases between. The CDR3 contains 12 residues. This chain's CDR3 is CASSLIPGTQYF. The CDR3 nucleotides are TGTGCCAGCAGTTTGATTCCCGGGACCCAGTACTTC.